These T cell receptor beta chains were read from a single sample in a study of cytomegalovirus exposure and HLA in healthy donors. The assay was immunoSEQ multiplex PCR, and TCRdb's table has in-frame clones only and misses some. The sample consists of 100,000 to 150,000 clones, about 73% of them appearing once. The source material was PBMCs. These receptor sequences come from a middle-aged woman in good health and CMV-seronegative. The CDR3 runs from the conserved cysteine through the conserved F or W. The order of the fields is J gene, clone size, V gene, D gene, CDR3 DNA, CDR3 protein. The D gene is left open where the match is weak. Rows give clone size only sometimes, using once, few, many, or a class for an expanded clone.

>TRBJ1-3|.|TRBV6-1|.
TGTGCCAGCACCGAGGGGGGGAACACCATATATTTT
CASTEGGNTIYF
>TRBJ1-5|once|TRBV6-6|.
TGTGCCAGCAGTTACCCCCAGGGGTCAAATCAGCCCCAGCATTTT
CASSYPQGSNQPQHF
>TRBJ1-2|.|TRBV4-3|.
TGCGCCAGCAGCCAACAGATTCACTATGGCTACACCTTC
CASSQQIHYGYTF
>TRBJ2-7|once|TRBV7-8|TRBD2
TGTGCCAGCAGCTCGAGGGGCGGGAGGGGGAAGTACGAGCAGTACTTC
CASSSRGGRGKYEQYF
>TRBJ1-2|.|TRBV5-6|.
TGTGCCAGCAGCTTCTTTGTCAGCGGTGTGGGGGGCTACACCTTC
CASSFFVSGVGGYTF
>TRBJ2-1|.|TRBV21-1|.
TGTGCCAGCAGCAAACGACTAGCCCAAAGCAACTACAATGAGCAGTTCTTC
CASSKRLAQSNYNEQFF
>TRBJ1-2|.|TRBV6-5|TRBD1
TGTGCCAGCAGTTACGTTCCAGGGGGCGCTTTGTATGGCTACACCTTC
CASSYVPGGALYGYTF
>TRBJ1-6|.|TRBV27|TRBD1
TGTGCCAGCAGTTTAAGATTCCGGGACAGGGGGCTAGTCGGCTCCTATAATTCACCCCTCCACTTT
CASSLRFRDRGLVGSYNSPLHF
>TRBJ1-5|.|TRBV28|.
TGTGCCAGCAGTTTACACCCCAAGATTCAGGAACCCTTCAATCAGCCCCAGCATTTT
CASSLHPKIQEPFNQPQHF
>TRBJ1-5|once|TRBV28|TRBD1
TGTGCCAGCAGTCCCGGGACAGGGGTTCAGCCCCAGCATTTT
CASSPGTGVQPQHF
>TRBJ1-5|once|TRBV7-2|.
TGTGCCAGCAGCCAGTACAGTGATCAGCCCCAGCATTTT
CASSQYSDQPQHF
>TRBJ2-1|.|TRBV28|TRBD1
TGTGCCAGCAGTTTATCCCTTGGACAGGGTTCGTACAATGAGCAGTTCTTC
CASSLSLGQGSYNEQFF
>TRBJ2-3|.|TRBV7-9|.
TGTGCCAGCAGCCAAAAGGGAGTGGATACGCAGTATTTT
CASSQKGVDTQYF
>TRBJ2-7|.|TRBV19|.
TGTGCCAGTAGTCGAGGGAGCCCCCCCTACGAGCAGTACTTC
CASSRGSPPYEQYF
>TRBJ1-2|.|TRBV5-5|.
TGTGCCAGCAGCTTGGAGCGGATCTATGGCTACACCTTC
CASSLERIYGYTF
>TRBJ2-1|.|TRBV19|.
TGTGCCAGTAGCATAGCGTATAGCTCCTACAATGAGCAGTTCTTC
CASSIAYSSYNEQFF
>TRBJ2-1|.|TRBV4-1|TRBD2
TGCGCCAGCAAACCAGCGGGGGGGTCCAGCTCCTACAATGAGCAGTTCTTC
CASKPAGGSSSYNEQFF
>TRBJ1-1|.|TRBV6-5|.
TGTGCCAGCAGTTCCGCCTTCGCTATGGTTTCGGAGGCTTTCTTT
CASSSAFAMVSEAFF
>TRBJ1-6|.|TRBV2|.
TGTGCCAGCGGTGGGGGGCCCGATTCACCCCTCCACTTT
CASGGGPDSPLHF
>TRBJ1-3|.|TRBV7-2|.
TGTGCCAGCAGCTTAGCTCCTCCGAGGGCACGAGGAAACACCATATATTTT
CASSLAPPRARGNTIYF
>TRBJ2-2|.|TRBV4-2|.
TGTGCCAGCAGCCAGTCGACAGGTCCGGGCACCGGGGAGCTGTTTTTT
CASSQSTGPGTGELFF
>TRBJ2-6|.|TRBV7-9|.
TGTGCCAGCAGCTTCCCATCTGGGGCCAACGTCCTGACTTTC
CASSFPSGANVLTF
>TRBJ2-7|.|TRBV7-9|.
TGTGCCAGCAGCCGGAGCGTTTCGTTGCGGAGTAGGGGCGAGCAGTACTTC
CASSRSVSLRSRGEQYF
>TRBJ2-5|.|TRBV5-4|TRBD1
TGTGCCAGCAGGCCGTGGGGCAGGGGGCGGGAGACCCAGTACTTC
CASRPWGRGRETQYF
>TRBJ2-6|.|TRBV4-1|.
TGCGCCAGCAGCCAAATGGGGCCCCCGAGCTCTGGGGCCAACGGCCTGACTTTC
CASSQMGPPSSGANGLTF
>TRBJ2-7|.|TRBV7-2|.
TGTGCCAGCAGCTCCCTCGGCGGCGGATCCTACGAGCAGTACTTC
CASSSLGGGSYEQYF
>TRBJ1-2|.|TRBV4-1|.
TGCGCCAGCAGCCAAGAGCTGAGGCCACCCGGTGGCTACACCTTC
CASSQELRPPGGYTF